The 2 T cell receptor beta chains listed next were all sequenced from one sample in a study of neurological immune-mediated disorders. TCRdb used MiXCR to reprocess the 5' RACE reads, holding one entry per CDR3 protein. Of 50,000 to 70,000 distinct CDR3 sequences listed, about 10% are singletons. The time point denotes: longitudinal time-point 1 (baseline). The sample was PBMCs. Receptor source: a male donor with HTLV-1-associated myelopathy (HAM/TSP).

This clonotype was seen repeatedly, ten times or more. The rearrangement uses TRBV5-1 and TRBJ1-3, with a possible D match to TRBD1 (5 bases). CDR1 and CDR2 from the germline V gene are SGHRS and YFSETQ. With 5 bases removed from V and 4 bases from J, the gap between germline ends came to 13 bases. The CDR3 is made up of 14 amino acids. CDR3 protein: CASRTIGGGNTIYF. The CDR3 DNA follows: TGCGCCAGCAGGACAATCGGGGGAGGAAACACCATATATTTT. Together with reference TRBV5-1 and TRBJ1-3, the CDR3 gives the full variable domain: KAGVTQTPRYLIKTRGQQVTLSCSPISGHRSVSWYQQTPGQGLQFLFEYFSETQRNKGNFPGRFSGRQFSNSRSEMNVSTLELGDSALYLCASRTIGGGNTIYFGEGSWLTVV.

This clonotype has ten or more counts. The J gene is TRBJ1-1, the V gene TRBV7-2; D is undetermined. The germline V gene encodes CDR1 SGHTA and CDR2 FQGNSA. This CDR3 region has 13 residues. V was cut by 0 bases and J by 7 bases, with 9 bases left in between. The CDR3 nucleotides read TGTGCCAGCAGCTTAGCGGTTAGTGATGAAGCTTTCTTT. Translating it yields CASSLAVSDEAFF.